These 23 T cell receptor beta chains were all obtained from the same sample, sequenced in a study of neoadjuvant nivolumab and ipilimumab in lung cancer. The table came from immunoSEQ multiplex PCR; TCRdb's copy has only in-frame clones and leaves some out. The table includes around 19,000 clones, more than 75% detected once. Sequencing was performed on peripheral blood, taken before neoadjuvant nivolumab, alone or with ipilimumab. The receptors shown here come from an adult with non-small cell lung cancer.

V and J are TRBV18 and TRBJ2-5; 7 bases line up with TRBD2. This CDR3 has 15 amino acids. Germline assignment: CDR1 KGHSH and CDR2 LQKENI. V trimming: 0 bases; J trimming: 5 bases; junction bases outside the gene matches: 6. The CDR3 DNA reads as TGTGCCAGCTCACCACCGGGAGGGAGCGGGGAGACCCAGTACTTC. This translates into CASSPPGGSGETQYF.

This chain joins TRBV5-6 and TRBJ2-5; 8 nucleotides align to TRBD2. Trimming removed 0 bases from V and 5 bases from J; junction bases left unmatched: 6. Germline V gives CDR1 SGHDT, CDR2 YYEEEE. This CDR3 has 15 residues. The CDR3 bases are TGTGCCAGCAGCTTGGAATCCGGGACTAGGGAGACCCAGTACTTC. Translated: CASSLESGTRETQYF.

The rearrangement links TRBV18 to TRBJ1-2; 9 bases line up with TRBD1. V lost 0 bases to trimming and J lost 5 bases; unmatched junction nucleotides: 4. Germline CDR1 KGHSH, CDR2 LQKENI. CDR3 size: 15 residues. The CDR3 nucleotides read TGTGCCAGCTCACCACCCGGGACAGGGATGTATGGCTACACCTTC. It translates to CASSPPGTGMYGYTF.

The chain has TRBV27 and TRBJ1-1, with 7 bases aligning to TRBD1. J gave up 5 bases and V 5 bases, and 8 bases lay outside the gene matches. Germline CDR1 reads MNHEY; CDR2 reads SMNVEV (reference sequence). The CDR3 is made up of 14 amino acids. The CDR3 DNA reads TGTGCCAGCAGTAACAGGGGAAGAGGAACTGAAGCTTTCTTT. Protein sequence: CASSNRGRGTEAFF.

J is TRBJ1-2 and V is TRBV5-1; 7 nucleotides align to TRBD1. With 4 bases clipped from V and 2 bases from J, the junction kept 5 bases outside the gene matches. The germline gives CDR1 SGHRS, CDR2 YFSETQ. The CDR3 covers 14 residues. In DNA, the CDR3 is TGCGCCAGCAGCAACCTGACAGGGAACTATGGCTACACCTTC. This sequence encodes CASSNLTGNYGYTF.

The V and J genes are TRBV29-1 and TRBJ2-2; D is unclear. This CDR3 spans 12 amino acids. Trimming took off 6 bases at V and 0 bases at J, with 5 bases between the two ends. CDR1 is SQVTM, CDR2 ANQGSEA, per germline. The CDR3, as DNA: TGCAGCGTCTCACCGAACACCGGGGAGCTGTTTTTT. This translates into CSVSPNTGELFF.

The CDR3 sequence: CASSPLEGSASHNEQFF. The CDR3 nucleotides are TGTGCCAGCAGCCCGCTTGAGGGGAGCGCTTCCCACAATGAGCAGTTCTTC. The chain employs TRBV7-6 and TRBJ2-1; D tentatively reads TRBD1 or TRBD2 (5 bases each). This CDR3 has 17 residues. With 5 bases removed from V and 5 bases from J, the gap between germline ends came to 22 bases. Germline V gives CDR1 SGHVS, CDR2 FNYEAQ. The full variable domain, with the rest looked up from reference TRBV7-6 and TRBJ2-1, is GAGVSQSPRYKVTKRGQDVALRCDPISGHVSLYWYRQALGQGPEFLTYFNYEAQQDKSGLPNDRFSAERPEGSISTLTIQRTEQRDSAMYRCASSPLEGSASHNEQFFGPGTRLTVL.

Here the CDR3 DNA reads TGCAGCGTGGGGCCAGGGGGGGAGACCCAGTACTTC. Residues: CSVGPGGETQYF. This chain connects TRBV29-1 to TRBJ2-5; tentative D call: TRBD1 (7 bases). V lost 6 bases to trimming and J lost 5 bases, with 13 bases between them. The germline V gene has CDR1 SQVTM and CDR2 ANQGSEA. CDR3 length equals 12 residues. Full variable domain (outside the CDR3, taken from reference TRBV29-1 and TRBJ2-5): SAVISQKPSRDICQRGTSLTIQCQVDSQVTMMFWYRQQPGQSLTLIATANQGSEATYESGFVIDKFPISRPNLTFSTLTVSNMSPEDSSIYLCSVGPGGETQYFGPGTRLLVL.

The V call is TRBV29-1, the J call TRBJ2-5; D unresolved. This CDR3 has 14 residues. Germline-derived CDR1 and CDR2 are SQVTM and ANQGSEA. CDR3 in amino acids: CPTAVGYPQETQYF. In nucleotides, the CDR3 is TGCCCCACGGCGGTGGGCTACCCTCAAGAGACCCAGTACTTC.

J is TRBJ2-7 and V is TRBV2; 7 positions match TRBD1. V shed 8 bases, J shed 4 bases, and the junction held 11 bases outside the gene matches. Per the germline V gene, CDR1 is SNHLY and CDR2 is FYNNEI. The CDR3 has 14 residues. Written as DNA, the CDR3 is TGTGCCAGCGTATCACAGGGGCGAACTTACGAGCAGTACTTC. Residues: CASVSQGRTYEQYF.

The V call is TRBV6-6, the J call TRBJ2-1; TRBD2 matches at 7 bases. The V gene's germline CDR1 is MNHNY and CDR2 SVGAGI (reference sequence). The CDR3 is 16 amino acids. V lost 4 bases and J lost 2; bases outside the gene matches: 8. As DNA, the CDR3 is TGTGCCAGCAGTTTCCTTAGCGGGTCCGCCTACAATGAGCAGTTCTTC. Translation: CASSFLSGSAYNEQFF.

The CDR3 is CAWSTGTGYGYTF. Here the CDR3 DNA reads TGTGCCTGGAGTACCGGGACAGGGTATGGCTACACCTTC. This chain connects TRBV30 to TRBJ1-2, with 9 bases lining up with TRBD1. The V segment lost 2 bases and the J segment 5 bases; nucleotides outside the gene matches: 3. The CDR3 length is 13 residues. In germline, CDR1 is GTSNPN, CDR2 SVGIG (reference sequence).

The chain couples TRBV30 to TRBJ1-5; the D is unclear. Germline lookup yields CDR1 GTSNPN and CDR2 SVGIG (reference sequence). V was trimmed by 4 bases and J by 6 bases, leaving 16 bases between them. The CDR3 extends over 14 amino acids. The CDR3 bases are TGTGCCTGGAACGGAGGCGGTGGAAGTCAGCCCCAGCATTTT. This codes for CAWNGGGGSQPQHF.

This clone was detected once. The V gene is TRBV5-4, the J gene TRBJ2-7; possible D gene TRBD1, 5 bases. Deletions cut 0 bases from V and 5 bases from J, with 12 bases between. CDR3 size: 14 residues. The V gene's germline CDR1 is SGHNT and CDR2 YYREEE (reference sequence). CDR3 amino acids: CASSLAGAGHEQYF. The DNA of the CDR3 is TGTGCCAGCAGCTTGGCTGGGGCAGGCCACGAGCAGTACTTC.

The genes are TRBV4-1 and TRBJ2-1; no reliable D call. This CDR3 comprises 13 residues. The germline V gene has CDR1 MGHRA and CDR2 YSYEKL. V lost 2 bases and J 7 bases, leaving 9 bases between the germline ends. In DNA, the CDR3 is TGCGCCAGCAGCCAACTTCTGGGTAATGAGCAGTTCTTC. Protein product: CASSQLLGNEQFF.

This clone was seen a single time. V is TRBV5-6 and J is TRBJ2-5, with D possibly being TRBD1 (5 bases). The CDR3 runs 16 residues. Trimming took off 3 bases at V and 2 bases at J, with 17 bases between the two ends. The germline V gene encodes CDR1 SGHDT and CDR2 YYEEEE. The CDR3 protein is CASSSIRVPTQETQYF. The CDR3 coding sequence is TGTGCCAGCAGCTCCATCAGGGTCCCAACGCAAGAGACCCAGTACTTC.

The rearrangement uses TRBV30 and TRBJ1-2; no clear D gene. Germline CDR1 GTSNPN, CDR2 SVGIG (reference sequence). The V end lost 5 bases, the J end lost 4 bases, and 23 bases lay between the germline ends. This CDR3 contains 16 residues. This CDR3 reads CAWRSRGSVGSYGYTF. The CDR3 DNA is TGTGCCTGGCGCTCCCGGGGATCCGTTGGGAGCTATGGCTACACCTTC.

V and J are TRBV7-2 and TRBJ2-1, with D perhaps assigned TRBD1 or TRBD2 (6 bases each). V was clipped by 5 bases and J by 0 bases, with 17 bases between them. CDR1 and CDR2 from the germline V gene are SGHTA and FQGNSA. This CDR3 comprises 17 residues. The CDR3 DNA reads as TGTGCCAGCAGCCCTGAGGGGGGCCGGAGCTCCTACAATGAGCAGTTCTTC. This codes for CASSPEGGRSSYNEQFF.

The chain links TRBV7-3 to TRBJ2-7, with 7 bases matching TRBD2. Germline values: CDR1 SGHTA, CDR2 FQGTGA. The CDR3 contains 13 residues. Germline trimming cut 5 bases from V and 3 bases from J; bases unmatched to any gene: 4. CDR3 DNA sequence: TGTGCCAGCAGCCCCACGGGGGGCTACGAGCAGTACTTC. It translates to CASSPTGGYEQYF.

The chain links TRBV13 to TRBJ2-7, with D possibly TRBD2 on 6 matching bases. Looked up from germline, CDR1 is PRHDT and CDR2 is FYEKMQ (reference sequence). V lost 4 bases to trimming and J lost 5 bases, with 15 bases between them. The CDR3 is 14 amino acids. CDR3 loop: CASSSTSYPNEQYF. Here the CDR3 DNA reads TGTGCCAGCAGCTCGACTAGTTATCCGAACGAGCAGTACTTC.

The rearrangement joins TRBV18 to TRBJ2-3; 11 bases are a match to TRBD1. Germline loops: CDR1 KGHSH, CDR2 LQKENI. The CDR3 spans 16 residues. V trimming: 2 bases; J trimming: 2 bases; junction bases outside the gene matches: 3. In DNA, the CDR3 is TGTGCCAGCTCACCAAGGGACAGGGGGAACACAGATACGCAGTATTTT. Residues: CASSPRDRGNTDTQYF.

The chain couples TRBV5-5 to TRBJ1-2; D is undetermined. CDR3 length equals 13 residues. Germline V CDR1 and CDR2: SGHKS, YYEKEE (reference sequence). The V end lost 4 bases, the J end lost 8 bases, and 15 bases lay between the germline ends. The CDR3 spells CASSRTEGVGYTF. CDR3 in DNA: TGTGCCAGCAGCCGGACGGAGGGTGTCGGCTACACCTTC.

V gene TRBV6-6 combines with J gene TRBJ2-1; TRBD2 matches 10 bases. The CDR3 sequence is 14 residues long. The V and J ends lost 7 bases and 6 bases, in that order; junction bases with no gene match: 6. Per germline, CDR1 MNHNY and CDR2 SVGAGI (reference sequence). Here the CDR3 DNA reads TGTGCCAGCATCAGGACTAGCGGCAGCAATGAGCAGTTCTTC. The encoded protein is CASIRTSGSNEQFF.